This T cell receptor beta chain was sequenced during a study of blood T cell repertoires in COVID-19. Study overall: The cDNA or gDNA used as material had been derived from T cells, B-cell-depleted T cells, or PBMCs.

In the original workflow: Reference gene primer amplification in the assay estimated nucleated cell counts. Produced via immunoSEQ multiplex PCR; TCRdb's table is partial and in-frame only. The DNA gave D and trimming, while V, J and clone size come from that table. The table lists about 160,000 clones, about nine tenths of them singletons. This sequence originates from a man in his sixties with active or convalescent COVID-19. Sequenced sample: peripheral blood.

The CDR3 reads CASSQGALMNTEAFF. CDR3 DNA sequence: TGCGCCAGCAGCCAAGGGGCATTGATGAACACTGAAGCTTTCTTT. The gene calls are TRBV4-1 and TRBJ1-1; D gene ambiguous. Germline values: CDR1 MGHRA, CDR2 YSYEKL. This CDR3 region has 15 residues. Trimming stripped 1 base from V and 0 bases from J, with 9 bases between.